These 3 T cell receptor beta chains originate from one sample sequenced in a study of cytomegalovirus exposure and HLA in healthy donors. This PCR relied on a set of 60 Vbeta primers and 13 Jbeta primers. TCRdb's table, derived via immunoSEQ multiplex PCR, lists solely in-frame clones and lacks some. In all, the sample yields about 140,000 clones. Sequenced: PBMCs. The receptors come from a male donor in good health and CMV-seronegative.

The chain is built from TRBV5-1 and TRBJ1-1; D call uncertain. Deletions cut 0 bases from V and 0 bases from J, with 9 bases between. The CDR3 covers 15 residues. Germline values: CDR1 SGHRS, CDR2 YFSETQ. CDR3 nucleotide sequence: TGCGCCAGCAGCTTGGCCGGCGGGCTGAACACTGAAGCTTTCTTT. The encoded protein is CASSLAGGLNTEAFF.

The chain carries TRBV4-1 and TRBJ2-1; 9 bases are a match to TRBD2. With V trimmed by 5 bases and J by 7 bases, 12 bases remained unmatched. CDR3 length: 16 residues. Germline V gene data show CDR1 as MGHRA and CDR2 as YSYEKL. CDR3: CASSFGSSGTGNEQFF. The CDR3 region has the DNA TGCGCCAGCAGCTTTGGTTCTAGCGGGACGGGGAATGAGCAGTTCTTC.

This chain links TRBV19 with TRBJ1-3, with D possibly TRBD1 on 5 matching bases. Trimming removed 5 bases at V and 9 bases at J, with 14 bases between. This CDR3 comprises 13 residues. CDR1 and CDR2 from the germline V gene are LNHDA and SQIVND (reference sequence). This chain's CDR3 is CASSQGSQGTIYF. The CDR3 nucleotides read TGTGCCAGTAGTCAAGGCTCCCAGGGCACCATATATTTT.